The 31 T cell receptor beta chains given below trace back to one sample, sequenced in a study of blood T cell repertoires in COVID-19. Profiling relied on immunoSEQ multiplex PCR, and the TCRdb table lists in-frame clones only, not all of them. The table lists 190,000 or so clones, approximately 86% of them singletons. The sample consisted of peripheral blood. Receptor source: a man in his 60s with COVID-19, enrolled during active disease.

This clone was counted a few times. This rearrangement joins TRBV9 to TRBJ2-2; D unclear. The CDR3 covers 16 residues. Germline V CDR1 and CDR2: SGDLS, YYNGEE. The V gene lost 0 bases and the J gene lost 3 bases, with 12 bases spanning the gap. In DNA form, the CDR3 reads TGTGCCAGCAGCGTAGATCCGGGTTCGGACACCGGGGAGCTGTTTTTT. This encodes CASSVDPGSDTGELFF. The variable domain in full, with the rest retrieved from reference TRBV9 and TRBJ2-2, is DSGVTQTPKHLITATGQRVTLRCSPRSGDLSVYWYQQSLDQGLQFLIQYYNGEERAKGNILERFSAQQFPDLHSELNLSSLELGDSALYFCASSVDPGSDTGELFFGEGSRLTVL.

This chain uses TRBV6-2 or TRBV6-3 with TRBJ1-4; possible D gene TRBD1, 5 bases. The CDR3 runs to 14 residues. V lost 6 bases and J lost 8, with 16 bases in between. The germline V gene encodes CDR1 MNHEY and CDR2 SVGEGT. The CDR3 sequence: CASSHGHSWEKLFF. The CDR3 DNA reads TGTGCCAGCAGCCACGGACACAGCTGGGAAAAACTGTTTTTT.

The chain combines TRBV5-1 with TRBJ2-2; TRBD1 aligns across 9 bases. This CDR3 region has 15 residues. The trim removed 0 bases at V and 7 bases at J, leaving 4 bases unmatched. CDR1 and CDR2 (germline): SGHRS, YFSETQ. Written as DNA, the CDR3 is TGCGCCAGCAGCTTGGCCGGGACAGGGAGCGGGGAGCTGTTTTTT. Protein sequence: CASSLAGTGSGELFF.

V gene TRBV6-6 combines with J gene TRBJ2-7; D might be TRBD2 (6 bases). The CDR3 covers 14 residues. The germline V and J ends were trimmed by 5 bases and 3 bases, with 14 bases remaining between them. Germline CDR1 reads MNHNY; CDR2 reads SVGAGI (reference sequence). The CDR3 loop is CASSPGGSRYEQYF. Written as DNA, the CDR3 is TGTGCCAGCAGTCCAGGAGGGAGTCGCTACGAGCAGTACTTC.

The chain has TRBV29-1 and TRBJ1-1; no firm D call. CDR3 size: 12 residues. V was shortened by 7 bases and J by 1 base, with 10 bases between the two germline ends. Germline V gene data show CDR1 as SQVTM and CDR2 as ANQGSEA. CDR3 protein: CSGHLRNTEAFF. CDR3 bases: TGCAGCGGACACCTAAGGAACACTGAAGCTTTCTTT.

CDR3 region: CASSQTGEVQFF. CDR3 bases: TGTGCCAGCAGTCAGACAGGGGAGGTGCAGTTCTTC. The chain carries TRBV5-5 and TRBJ2-1, with TRBD1 matching over 8 bases. The J segment lost 12 bases and the V segment lost 5 bases, leaving 7 bases of the junction unmatched. This CDR3 has 12 amino acids. Germline values: CDR1 SGHKS, CDR2 YYEKEE (reference sequence).

The chain couples TRBV27 to TRBJ1-5; 8 bases map to TRBD1. Trimming took 6 bases from V and 5 from J; bases not matched to a gene: 6. This CDR3 is built from 14 residues. Germline V gives CDR1 MNHEY, CDR2 SMNVEV (reference sequence). The DNA for the CDR3 is TGTGCCAGCAGAATCCAGGGGGCTGATCAGCCCCAGCATTTT. This codes for CASRIQGADQPQHF.

CDR3 amino acids: CSADSGGNTIYF. The CDR3 bases are TGCAGCGCTGATTCGGGGGGAAACACCATATATTTT. V gene TRBV29-1 combines with J gene TRBJ1-3; D uncertain. This CDR3 comprises 12 residues. V gave up 7 bases and J gave up 4 bases, with 11 bases separating them. Germline values: CDR1 SQVTM, CDR2 ANQGSEA.

The V and J genes are TRBV30 and TRBJ1-3; D unresolved. The CDR3 has 11 residues. V shed 3 bases and J shed 6 bases, with 6 bases lying between them. Per germline, CDR1 GTSNPN and CDR2 SVGIG (reference sequence). CDR3 in DNA: TGTGCCTGGAGATCAGTAAACACCATATATTTT. Protein: CAWRSVNTIYF.

The chain links TRBV18 to TRBJ2-2, with D unclear. This CDR3 region has 15 residues. The V end lost 3 bases, the J end lost 0 bases, and 8 bases lay between the germline ends. The germline CDR1 and CDR2 sequences are KGHSH and LQKENI. CDR3 region: CASSPHKPNTGELFF. For the CDR3, the DNA is TGTGCCAGCTCACCTCACAAACCGAACACCGGGGAGCTGTTTTTT.

The rearrangement joins TRBV25-1 to TRBJ2-7; maybe TRBD1 (5 bases). Deletions cut 5 bases from V and 3 bases from J, with 17 bases between. This CDR3 spans 15 amino acids. Germline V gene lookup returns CDR1 MGHDK and CDR2 SYGVNS. CDR3 nucleotides: TGTGCCAGCAGTCCCTTAAGGGGAAACTTCTACGAGCAGTACTTC. Protein product: CASSPLRGNFYEQYF.

J is TRBJ2-3 and V is TRBV19, with D possibly matching TRBD1 (5 bases). CDR3 size: 16 residues. Per germline, CDR1 LNHDA and CDR2 SQIVND (reference sequence). The germline V and J ends were trimmed by 3 bases and 3 bases, with 16 bases remaining between them. The CDR3 nucleotides read TGTGCCAGTAGTATCCCACTCGACAGAAGAACAGATACGCAGTATTTT. Its protein is CASSIPLDRRTDTQYF.

This chain uses TRBV2 with TRBJ1-5; a possible D gene is TRBD1 (5 bases). CDR3 size: 15 residues. The V gene lost 7 bases and the J gene lost 3 bases, with 16 bases spanning the gap. Germline loops: CDR1 SNHLY, CDR2 FYNNEI. CDR3 sequence: CASKMQGDPNQPQHF. The CDR3 DNA is TGTGCCAGCAAGATGCAGGGTGACCCCAATCAGCCCCAGCATTTT.

The chain links TRBV3-1 (or the pseudogene TRBV3-2) to TRBJ2-7; TRBD1 aligns across 7 bases. V was pared by 1 base and J by 2 bases, with 5 bases of the junction left unmatched. This CDR3 is built from 15 residues. Germline V gene lookup returns CDR1 LGHDT and CDR2 YNNKEL (reference sequence). The CDR3 DNA reads TGTGCCAGCAGCCAAGGGCCAGGGGGTGCCTACGAGCAGTACTTC. Encoded protein: CASSQGPGGAYEQYF.

The CDR3 nucleotides read TGTGCCAGCAGCCTAGATTTAGCGGGAGACGGAGATACGCAGTATTTT. It codes for CASSLDLAGDGDTQYF. This sequence joins TRBV7-9 and TRBJ2-3; 9 bases line up with TRBD2. Germline loops: CDR1 SEHNR, CDR2 FQNEAQ (reference sequence). The CDR3 has 16 residues. V gave up 5 bases and J gave up 5 bases; unmatched junction bases: 11.

The genes are TRBV6-1 and TRBJ1-2; the match to TRBD1 covers 11 bases. Germline V lookup: CDR1 MNHNS, CDR2 SASEGT. The CDR3 extends over 15 amino acids. J gave up 7 bases and V 3 bases, and 7 bases lay outside the gene matches. The CDR3, as DNA: TGTGCCAGCAGTGAGGGACAGGGGGGCCCATCTGGCTACACCTTC. Protein: CASSEGQGGPSGYTF.

This clone was picked up one time. The chain joins TRBV7-2 to TRBJ2-7, with D perhaps TRBD2 (5 bases). Trimming left V 5 bases short and J 3 bases short, with 8 bases between. CDR1 and CDR2 from the germline V gene are SGHTA and FQGNSA. The CDR3 runs to 12 residues. In DNA, the CDR3 is TGTGCCAGCAGCCCGGACTTCTACGAGCAGTACTTC. This translates into CASSPDFYEQYF.

The chain carries TRBV30 and TRBJ1-1; no firm D call. This CDR3 has 13 amino acids. In germline, CDR1 is GTSNPN, CDR2 SVGIG (reference sequence). The V end lost 0 bases, the J end lost 7 bases, and 12 bases lay between the germline ends. DNA of the CDR3: TGTGCCTGGAGTGTAAATCCGGGAAGTGAAGCTTTCTTT. This encodes CAWSVNPGSEAFF.

The chain joins TRBV5-1 to TRBJ1-1, with D unresolved. The germline V gene encodes CDR1 SGHRS and CDR2 YFSETQ. The V end lost 4 bases, the J end lost 1 base, and 8 bases lay between the germline ends. The CDR3 contains 13 residues. CDR3 nucleotide sequence: TGCGCCAGCAGCCCGAGAGGGAACACTGAAGCTTTCTTT. Translation gives CASSPRGNTEAFF.

The rearrangement uses TRBV2 and TRBJ2-2; 8 bases align to TRBD1. The CDR3 consists of 12 residues. Germline CDR1 reads SNHLY; CDR2 reads FYNNEI. V lost 3 bases and J lost 16; bases outside the gene matches: 7. The CDR3 loop reads CASSDIGQGEFF. CDR3 sequence (DNA): TGTGCCAGCAGTGATATAGGACAGGGCGAGTTTTTT.

V is TRBV28 and J is TRBJ1-5, with TRBD1 matching 8 bases. The CDR3 is 14 residues long. The V gene's germline CDR1 is MDHEN and CDR2 SYDVKM. Unmatched junction bases numbered 4, after V lost 6 bases and J lost 3 bases. The CDR3 nucleotides read TGTGCCAGCAGGACAGGGGCGAACAATCAGCCCCAGCATTTT. It specifies CASRTGANNQPQHF.

The chain has TRBV2 and TRBJ2-7, with 10 bases aligning to TRBD1. Germline V gene data show CDR1 as SNHLY and CDR2 as FYNNEI. Losses at the gene ends were 10 bases for V and 7 bases for J; bases not matched to a gene: 7. The CDR3 is 12 amino acids. The CDR3 is CATRTGGPEQYF. The CDR3 DNA follows: TGTGCCACAAGGACAGGGGGTCCTGAGCAGTACTTC.

J is TRBJ2-7 and V is TRBV9; D is possibly TRBD1 (6 bases). V was clipped by 0 bases and J by 2 bases, with 15 bases between them. The CDR3 is 16 residues long. Germline values: CDR1 SGDLS, CDR2 YYNGEE. CDR3 sequence (DNA): TGTGCCAGCAGCGTAGGGTCAACCAGGGGACCCTACGAGCAGTACTTC. Protein sequence: CASSVGSTRGPYEQYF.

The rearrangement links TRBV30 to TRBJ2-3; 8 nucleotides agree with TRBD2. After removal of 0 bases from V and 3 bases from J, the junction contained 5 bases not matched to a gene. This CDR3 has 15 residues. Looked up from germline, CDR1 is GTSNPN and CDR2 is SVGIG (reference sequence). Here the CDR3 DNA reads TGTGCCTGGAGTGTAGCCAGCGGGAGAACAGATACGCAGTATTTT. As protein: CAWSVASGRTDTQYF.

This chain links TRBV7-9 with TRBJ1-1; D remains unclear. V lost 1 base, J lost 1 base, and 4 bases lay in between. Germline CDR1 SEHNR, CDR2 FQNEAQ (reference sequence). The CDR3 spans 13 residues. Here the CDR3 reads CASSLEQNTEAFF. The CDR3 DNA reads TGTGCCAGCAGCTTAGAACAGAACACTGAAGCTTTCTTT. The full variable domain, completed using reference TRBV7-9 and TRBJ1-1, is DTGVSQNPRHKITKRGQNVTFRCDPISEHNRLYWYRQTLGQGPEFLTYFQNEAQLEKSRLLSDRFSAERPKGSFSTLEIQRTEQGDSAMYLCASSLEQNTEAFFGQGTRLTVV.

V usage is TRBV28 and J usage is TRBJ1-5, with D possibly TRBD1 on 5 matching bases. Germline loops: CDR1 MDHEN, CDR2 SYDVKM. The CDR3 extends over 14 amino acids. Trimming removed 7 bases at V and 6 bases at J, with 16 bases between. The CDR3 spells CASTPGRRGQPQHF. CDR3 DNA: TGTGCCAGCACACCGGGACGGCGGGGTCAGCCCCAGCATTTT. The whole variable domain, remainder taken from reference TRBV28 and TRBJ1-5, is DVKVTQSSRYLVKRTGEKVFLECVQDMDHENMFWYRQDPGLGLRLIYFSYDVKMKEKGDIPEGYSVSREKKERFSLILESASTNQTSMYLCASTPGRRGQPQHFGDGTRLSIL.

The V gene is TRBV5-4, the J gene TRBJ1-1; perhaps TRBD1 as D (5 bases). The germline V gene has CDR1 SGHNT and CDR2 YYREEE (reference sequence). This CDR3 spans 16 amino acids. V dropped 0 bases and J dropped 4 bases, with 16 bases sitting between them. The CDR3 here is CASSLDGASGTTEAFF. The CDR3 bases are TGTGCCAGCAGCTTGGACGGTGCAAGCGGGACCACTGAAGCTTTCTTT.

The gene calls are TRBV24-1 and TRBJ2-3, with 13 positions matching TRBD2. Trimming at V came to 2 bases and at J to 4 bases, leaving 2 bases not matched to a gene. The CDR3 contains 16 residues. CDR1 and CDR2 from the germline V gene are KGHDR and SFDVKD. The CDR3 loop reads CATSDWTSGSPDTQYF. CDR3 DNA sequence: TGTGCCACCAGTGATTGGACTAGCGGGAGCCCAGATACGCAGTATTTT.

V usage is TRBV6-2 or TRBV6-3 and J usage is TRBJ2-1; 9 nucleotides match TRBD1. J lost 4 bases, V lost 2 bases, and 15 bases had no gene match. This CDR3 region has 19 residues. CDR1 is MNHEY, CDR2 SVGEGT, per germline. CDR3 protein: CASSYQTAGTGNEYNEQFF. The CDR3 DNA follows: TGTGCCAGCAGTTACCAAACGGCCGGGACAGGGAACGAGTACAATGAGCAGTTCTTC.

CDR3 sequence: CSASTGTGNEKLFF. Here the CDR3 DNA reads TGCAGTGCTAGTACCGGGACAGGAAATGAAAAACTGTTTTTT. The V call is TRBV20-1, the J call TRBJ1-4; 8 positions match TRBD1. The CDR3 contains 14 residues. Germline-derived CDR1 and CDR2 are DFQATT and SNEGSKA (reference sequence). J gave up 5 bases and V 3 bases, and 5 bases lay outside the gene matches.

V usage is TRBV7-9 and J usage is TRBJ1-4, with 8 bases matching TRBD1. Germline trimming cut 5 bases from V and 8 bases from J; bases unmatched to any gene: 10. The CDR3 loop spans 15 amino acids. Germline loops: CDR1 SEHNR, CDR2 FQNEAQ (reference sequence). CDR3 DNA sequence: TGTGCCAGCAGCCCCACGGCAGGGGGCCAGGAAAAACTGTTTTTT. Translation: CASSPTAGGQEKLFF.